This passage covers 12 T cell receptor beta chains from one sample sequenced in a study of T cell responses to AZD1222 COVID-19 vaccine listed by TCRdb under 2021. To prepare the library, the immunoSEQ multiplex PCR assay was applied. TCRdb retrieved this table from immuneACCESS and kept in-frame rearrangements only. Not all clones are present; in checked studies, unresolved V genes account for under half, and no reason is known for the remainder. The sample records around 95,000 clones, around 90% of which are singletons. Roughly 1.7% of the sample comes from the top ten. Taken with the paper, the label for time point translates to: baseline before first vaccination. This specimen consisted of peripheral blood, obtained on day 0 of AZD1222 vaccination. The receptors stem from an adult in good health.

This chain uses TRBV28 with TRBJ2-1; 11 nucleotides align to TRBD2. The J segment lost 12 bases and the V segment lost 7 bases, leaving 26 bases of the junction unmatched. The CDR3 runs to 19 residues. Looked up from germline, CDR1 is MDHEN and CDR2 is SYDVKM. CDR3 protein: CASTSVDIPGLAVIGRQFF. The CDR3 DNA reads as TGTGCCAGCACCTCAGTGGACATACCGGGACTAGCGGTTATTGGCCGGCAGTTCTTC.

The chain recombines TRBV11-2 with TRBJ1-5, with 8 bases aligning to TRBD1. This CDR3 region has 15 residues. Germline lookup yields CDR1 SGHAT and CDR2 FQNNGV. V shed 3 bases and J 6 bases; nucleotides not matched to a gene: 7. CDR3: CASSLTGTGVQPQHF. For the CDR3, the DNA is TGTGCCAGCAGCTTGACCGGGACAGGAGTTCAGCCCCAGCATTTT.

The chain recombines TRBV5-1 with TRBJ1-1, with TRBD1 matching 7 bases. The V segment lost 4 bases and the J segment 1 base; nucleotides outside the gene matches: 4. Germline CDR1 reads SGHRS; CDR2 reads YFSETQ. CDR3 length: 14 residues. This CDR3 reads CASSVQGTNTEAFF. Written as DNA, the CDR3 is TGCGCCAGCAGCGTACAGGGGACGAACACTGAAGCTTTCTTT.

The rearrangement uses TRBV19 and TRBJ2-3; D unclear. Trimming removed 3 bases from V and 4 bases from J, with 11 bases in between. This CDR3 has 14 amino acids. Germline V CDR1 and CDR2: LNHDA, SQIVND (reference sequence). CDR3 amino acids: CASSMHLVSDTQYF. The DNA for the CDR3 is TGTGCCAGTAGTATGCATCTAGTGTCAGATACGCAGTATTTT. Together with reference TRBV19 and TRBJ2-3, the CDR3 gives the full variable domain: DGGITQSPKYLFRKEGQNVTLSCEQNLNHDAMYWYRQDPGQGLRLIYYSQIVNDFQKGDIAEGYSVSREKKESFPLTVTSAQKNPTAFYLCASSMHLVSDTQYFGPGTRLTVL.

The V call is TRBV7-2, the J call TRBJ1-2; D is possibly TRBD1 (5 bases). This CDR3 contains 13 residues. The V end lost 5 bases, the J end lost 6 bases, and 13 bases lay between the germline ends. CDR1 is SGHTA, CDR2 FQGNSA, per germline. CDR3 sequence: CASSPWEGNGYTF. The CDR3 nucleotides are TGTGCCAGCAGCCCCTGGGAGGGGAATGGCTACACCTTC.

The rearrangement links TRBV6-5 to TRBJ1-2; D is undetermined. Germline values: CDR1 MNHEY, CDR2 SVGAGI. Trimming cost V 10 bases and J 3 bases, with 6 bases left between them. This CDR3 comprises 10 residues. The CDR3 spells CATGDYGYTF. The CDR3, as DNA: TGTGCCACCGGGGACTATGGCTACACCTTC.

This chain connects TRBV5-1 to TRBJ2-7, with a weak D call TRBD1 (7 bases). Germline V gene data show CDR1 as SGHRS and CDR2 as YFSETQ. CDR3 size: 13 residues. Trimming stripped 6 bases from V and 6 bases from J, with 16 bases between. This CDR3 reads CASTQGGSSEQYF. CDR3 nucleotide sequence: TGCGCCAGCACTCAGGGGGGTAGTTCCGAGCAGTACTTC.

Only one count was recorded for this clone. This chain joins TRBV27 and TRBJ2-6, with 9 nucleotides matching TRBD1. Trimming cost V 6 bases and J 0 bases; bases outside gene matches: 3. CDR1 and CDR2 from the germline V gene are MNHEY and SMNVEV (reference sequence). The CDR3 runs 16 residues. The CDR3 region is CASRGQGNSGANVLTF. DNA of the CDR3: TGTGCCAGCAGAGGACAGGGGAACTCTGGGGCCAACGTCCTGACTTTC.

The rearrangement joins TRBV2 to TRBJ2-1; no clear D gene. The CDR3 spans 11 residues. Trimming cost V 7 bases and J 6 bases, with 7 bases left between them. Germline V lookup: CDR1 SNHLY, CDR2 FYNNEI. CDR3 in amino acids: CASTYSNEQFF. The CDR3 DNA reads as TGTGCCAGCACGTATAGCAATGAGCAGTTCTTC.

CDR3 residues: CASSWVSEFQGYTF. CDR3 nucleotides: TGTGCCAGCAGTTGGGTCTCCGAGTTTCAGGGCTACACCTTC. The rearrangement links TRBV28 to TRBJ1-2; D remains ambiguous. The CDR3 runs to 14 residues. V was trimmed by 4 bases and J by 8 bases, leaving 17 bases between them. Germline CDR1 and CDR2: MDHEN and SYDVKM.

This chain uses TRBV6-6 with TRBJ1-1; D remains unclear. This CDR3 region has 15 residues. V lost 6 bases to trimming and J lost 6 bases, with 20 bases between them. CDR1 is MNHNY, CDR2 SVGAGI, per germline (reference sequence). The CDR3 DNA reads TGTGCCAGCAGCCCCGCCCGGGAAAAATACGCTGAAGCTTTCTTT. This encodes CASSPAREKYAEAFF.

The rearrangement links TRBV3-1 (or the pseudogene TRBV3-2) to TRBJ2-1, with a weak D call TRBD2 (5 bases). V gave up 3 bases and J gave up 6 bases, with 15 bases separating them. This CDR3 is built from 15 residues. Germline assignment: CDR1 LGHDT and CDR2 YNNKEL (reference sequence). CDR3 amino acids: CASSHIVTSRNEQFF. The DNA for the CDR3 is TGTGCCAGCAGCCACATAGTAACTAGTCGCAATGAGCAGTTCTTC.